This T cell receptor (beta chain) was captured by sequencing in a study of cytotoxic CD8 clonotypes in ibrutinib-treated CLL. This clone has only one observation. Profiling relied on immunoSEQ multiplex PCR, and the TCRdb table lists in-frame clones only, not all of them. Among just over 200,000 clones listed, 70% to 75% were seen once. Germline CDR1 is GTSNPN and CDR2 is SVGIG (reference sequence). V was pared by 3 bases and J by 0 bases, with 20 bases between. This CDR3 is built from 17 residues. This clonotype was obtained from a human donor with chronic lymphocytic leukemia. This chain connects TRBV30 to TRBJ1-1, with D uncertain. The sequenced sample was PBMCs, obtained after 12 months of ibrutinib treatment. The CDR3 is CAWRDPTRARLNTEAFF. CDR3 coding DNA: TGTGCCTGGAGGGACCCAACGAGGGCCAGGCTGAACACTGAAGCTTTCTTT.